The 18 T cell receptor beta chains below come from one sample, sequenced in a study of CD8+ T cells in alopecia areata. Extraction of RNA preceded its reverse transcription into cDNA, which served as the sequencing template. TCRdb's table, derived via immunoSEQ multiplex PCR, lists solely in-frame clones and lacks some. This table has roughly 120,000 clones, 50% to 55% appearing once. The sample's treatment: oral pan-JAK inhibitor, 5-10 mg twice daily. The starting material was CD4+ T cells sorted from blood, obtained at week 4, from a patient treated with tofacitinib. The receptors originated from a human donor with alopecia areata.

This chain joins TRBV30 and TRBJ1-1, with 7 positions matching TRBD1. Unmatched junction bases numbered 9, after V lost 3 bases and J lost 5 bases. CDR1 is GTSNPN and CDR2 is SVGIG in the germline V gene (reference sequence). The CDR3 is made up of 14 amino acids. The CDR3 is CAWRVFLQGTEAFF. CDR3 DNA sequence: TGTGCCTGGAGGGTATTCCTACAGGGGACTGAAGCTTTCTTT.

The chain combines TRBV19 with TRBJ2-2, with D perhaps matching TRBD1 or TRBD2 (5 bases each). Germline assignment: CDR1 LNHDA and CDR2 SQIVND (reference sequence). This CDR3 comprises 16 residues. Between the trimmed V and J ends, which lost 6 bases and 1 base, there was a span of 15 bases. The CDR3 is CASRPGTLLNTGELFF. CDR3 bases: TGTGCCAGTAGGCCAGGGACCCTGTTGAACACCGGGGAGCTGTTTTTT. The variable domain in full, completed from reference TRBV19 and TRBJ2-2, reads DGGITQSPKYLFRKEGQNVTLSCEQNLNHDAMYWYRQDPGQGLRLIYYSQIVNDFQKGDIAEGYSVSREKKESFPLTVTSAQKNPTAFYLCASRPGTLLNTGELFFGEGSRLTVL.

The rearrangement joins TRBV23-1 to TRBJ2-7; 10 bases align to TRBD1. TRBV23-1 is known as an ORF, though its function is uncertain. The J segment lost 4 bases and the V segment lost 3 bases, leaving 0 bases of the junction unmatched. The CDR3 runs to 13 residues. The DNA for the CDR3 is TGCGCCAGCAGTCAGGGACAGGGGTACGAGCAGTACTTC. As protein: CASSQGQGYEQYF.

This clone appeared a few times. Other DNA variants within this sample encode the same CDR3. The CDR3 is CASSVDSGIYNEQFF. Written as DNA, the CDR3 is TGTGCCAGCAGCGTAGATAGCGGGATCTACAATGAGCAGTTCTTC. This chain joins TRBV9 and TRBJ2-1; 8 bases align to TRBD2. The CDR3 is 15 amino acids. Germline V lookup: CDR1 SGDLS, CDR2 YYNGEE. The V segment lost 0 bases and the J segment 3 bases; nucleotides outside the gene matches: 2.

This clone ranks as medium-sized. This sequence joins TRBV9 and TRBJ2-5, with D possibly being TRBD1 or TRBD2 (7 bases each). The V gene's germline CDR1 is SGDLS and CDR2 YYNGEE. CDR3 length: 15 amino acids. V lost 3 bases, J lost 5 bases, and 17 bases lay in between. The CDR3 DNA follows: TGTGCCAGCAGCGAGGGAGGGACAGCGGGGGAGACCCAGTACTTC. This translates into CASSEGGTAGETQYF. Based on the CDR3 plus reference TRBV9 and TRBJ2-5, the full variable domain is DSGVTQTPKHLITATGQRVTLRCSPRSGDLSVYWYQQSLDQGLQFLIQYYNGEERAKGNILERFSAQQFPDLHSELNLSSLELGDSALYFCASSEGGTAGETQYFGPGTRLLVL.

The V call is TRBV6-1, the J call TRBJ2-2; D is unclear. The germline gives CDR1 MNHNS, CDR2 SASEGT. Trimming left V 4 bases short and J 5 bases short, with 5 bases between. CDR3 length: 12 residues. The CDR3 region has the DNA TGTGCCAGCAGTGCCCATACCGGGGAGCTGTTTTTT. Residues: CASSAHTGELFF.

There are many counts of this clone. V is TRBV27 and J is TRBJ2-7; D is possibly TRBD1 (6 bases). The CDR3 length is 14 residues. From germline, CDR1 is MNHEY and CDR2 SMNVEV (reference sequence). V lost 5 bases, J lost 2 bases, and 13 bases lay in between. The CDR3 loop is CASSPPGTPYEQYF. The DNA for the CDR3 is TGTGCCAGCAGTCCACCCGGGACACCCTACGAGCAGTACTTC.

This clone was counted between two and nine times. Written as DNA, the CDR3 is TGTGCCTCAGCAACCCAGGGCCTCTCTGGGGCCAACGTCCTGACTTTC. Its translation: CASATQGLSGANVLTF. This rearrangement joins TRBV2 to TRBJ2-6; tentative D call: TRBD1 (5 bases). CDR1 and CDR2 (germline): SNHLY, FYNNEI. Deletions cut 11 bases from V and 0 bases from J, with 17 bases between. This CDR3 has 16 amino acids.

J is TRBJ2-1 and V is TRBV6-5; D unclear. The CDR3 is 11 amino acids. V dropped 6 bases and J dropped 7 bases, with 7 bases sitting between them. The germline V gene has CDR1 MNHEY and CDR2 SVGAGI. In DNA form, the CDR3 reads TGTGCCAGCAGGGATCGTAATGAGCAGTTCTTC. As protein: CASRDRNEQFF.

Concerning this clone itself: Other DNA sequences in the same sample also yield this CDR3. The V gene is TRBV11-2, the J gene TRBJ2-5; no clear D gene. This CDR3 has 12 residues. CDR1 and CDR2 from the germline V gene are SGHAT and FQNNGV. With 5 bases removed from V and 5 bases from J, the gap between germline ends came to 9 bases. The CDR3 DNA follows: TGTGCCAGCAGCCCCCTAGGGGAGACCCAGTACTTC. This sequence encodes CASSPLGETQYF.

This clone was counted only a few times. The chain recombines TRBV7-2 with TRBJ2-1, with no clear D. The V gene lost 4 bases and the J gene lost 8 bases, with 15 bases spanning the gap. Germline V gene lookup returns CDR1 SGHTA and CDR2 FQGNSA. The CDR3 contains 14 residues. The CDR3, as DNA: TGTGCCAGCAGCTCCAGTCGGGCGAGCGATGAGCAGTTCTTC. Its translation: CASSSSRASDEQFF.

V gene TRBV6-5 combines with J gene TRBJ1-2; no definite D call. Germline CDR1 and CDR2: MNHEY and SVGAGI. Trimming took off 0 bases at V and 6 bases at J, with 8 bases between the two ends. The CDR3 loop spans 13 amino acids. The CDR3 sequence is CASSYSHRNGYTF. In DNA, the CDR3 is TGTGCCAGCAGTTACTCGCACAGAAATGGCTACACCTTC.

This chain joins TRBV10-3 and TRBJ2-6; D gene unclear. This CDR3 is built from 16 residues. Germline V gene sequence: CDR1 ENHRY, CDR2 SYGVKD. V was pared by 3 bases and J by 2 bases, with 11 bases between. The DNA for the CDR3 is TGTGCCATCAGTGATACATCGCGTCCTGGGGCCAACGTCCTGACTTTC. As protein: CAISDTSRPGANVLTF.

In its sample, this clone was seen a few times. The V gene is TRBV25-1, the J gene TRBJ1-2; D gene uncertain. V was cut by 5 bases and J by 8 bases, with 15 bases left in between. Per germline, CDR1 MGHDK and CDR2 SYGVNS. There are 13 residues in the CDR3. CDR3 sequence reads: CASSSHFAEGYTF. The DNA for the CDR3 is TGTGCCAGCAGTTCCCACTTTGCGGAGGGCTACACCTTC.

This clone appeared many times. The rearrangement joins TRBV7-2 to TRBJ2-3, with TRBD2 matching over 9 bases. V dropped 5 bases and J dropped 2; count of bases not matched to a gene: 8. This CDR3 has 16 residues. CDR1 and CDR2 (germline): SGHTA, FQGNSA. For the CDR3, the DNA is TGTGCCAGCAGCCCCTCTAGCGGGATTCTCACAGATACGCAGTATTTT. Its protein is CASSPSSGILTDTQYF.

The rearrangement links TRBV29-1 to TRBJ2-7; TRBD1 matches at 9 bases. The CDR3 totals 14 residues. V lost 3 bases, J lost 0 bases, and 3 bases stayed unmatched. The V gene's germline CDR1 is SQVTM and CDR2 ANQGSEA. CDR3 region: CSVEGGQGSYEQYF. Here the CDR3 DNA reads TGCAGCGTTGAGGGGGGACAGGGCTCCTACGAGCAGTACTTC.

CDR3 region: CAWSRRNPNYGYTF. The CDR3 nucleotides are TGTGCCTGGAGTCGCAGAAACCCTAACTATGGCTACACCTTC. V gene TRBV30 combines with J gene TRBJ1-2; D is undetermined. CDR1 is GTSNPN, CDR2 SVGIG, per germline (reference sequence). V lost 2 bases and J lost 0, with 10 bases in between. The CDR3 consists of 14 residues. The full variable domain, completed using reference TRBV30 and TRBJ1-2, is SQTIHQWPATLVQPVGSPLSLECTVEGTSNPNLYWYRQAAGRGLQLLFYSVGIGQISSEVPQNLSASRPQDRQFILSSKKLLLSDSGFYLCAWSRRNPNYGYTFGSGTRLTVV.

The gene calls are TRBV19 and TRBJ1-1, with 9 positions matching TRBD1. The CDR3 loop spans 14 amino acids. V gave up 7 bases and J gave up 3 bases; unmatched junction bases: 6. CDR1 and CDR2 (germline): LNHDA, SQIVND (reference sequence). Here the CDR3 DNA reads TGTGCCAGTACCCCAGGGGACAGGGACACTGAAGCTTTCTTT. It codes for CASTPGDRDTEAFF.